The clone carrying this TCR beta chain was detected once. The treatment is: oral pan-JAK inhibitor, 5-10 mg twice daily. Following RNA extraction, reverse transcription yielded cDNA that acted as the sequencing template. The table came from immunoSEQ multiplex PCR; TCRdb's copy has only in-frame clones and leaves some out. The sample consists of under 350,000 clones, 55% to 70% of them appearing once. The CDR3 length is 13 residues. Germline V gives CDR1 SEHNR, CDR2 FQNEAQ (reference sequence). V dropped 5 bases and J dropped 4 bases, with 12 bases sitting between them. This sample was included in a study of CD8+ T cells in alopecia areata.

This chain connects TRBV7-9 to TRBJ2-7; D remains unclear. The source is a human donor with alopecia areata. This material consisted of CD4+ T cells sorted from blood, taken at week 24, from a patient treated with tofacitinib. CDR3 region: CASSPSPLYEQYF. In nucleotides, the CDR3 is TGTGCCAGCAGCCCCTCTCCCTTATACGAGCAGTACTTC. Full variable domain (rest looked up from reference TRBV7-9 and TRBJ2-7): DTGVSQNPRHKITKRGQNVTFRCDPISEHNRLYWYRQTLGQGPEFLTYFQNEAQLEKSRLLSDRFSAERPKGSFSTLEIQRTEQGDSAMYLCASSPSPLYEQYFGPGTRLTVT.